The entry below gives a single TCR beta chain sequence along with its context. This clone was observed a single time. Its antigen has not been determined. Base qualities are missing; no much larger clone stands one base away. The cohort comprised 710 or so healthy bone marrow donors. At the time of sampling, all cohort members were nominally healthy, though unrecorded immune exposures were likely present. The donor tested CMV seropositive, placing the donor among the approximately 290 seropositive members of the cohort. A peripheral blood sample was provided by each donor, and peripheral blood mononuclear cells were used for TCR beta sequencing. The Qiagen DNeasy Blood Extraction Kit was used to extract genomic DNA from the blood cell samples. This specimen belongs to a study of cytomegalovirus exposure and HLA in healthy donors (dated by TCRdb to about 2017). Some background on the complete study: An earlier analysis of roughly 610 of the donors reported 276 Gb of sequence data and 95 million to 120 million unique TCR beta sequences obtained from roughly 180 million T cells. On average, roughly 240,000 unique TCR beta nucleotide sequences were sequenced per donor among 398 genotyped donors of the cohort, with 15% to 20% of those sequences being non-productive. A later analysis re-analyzed previously published TCR beta repertoires from 650 to 800 donors and added high-resolution HLA genotyping to study TCR occurrence patterns. The study was designed to test whether signatures of past pathogen exposure could be identified by cataloging public T cell receptors. An early release covering around 630 HLA-typed donors comprised approximately 290 gigabases of sequencing data and around 86 million unique TCR sequences. A later genetic analysis used genome-wide SNP genotypes for about 55% of the 666 donors, treating that subset as a discovery cohort. To predict cytomegalovirus infection status, the study brought together high-throughput TCR immunosequencing, statistical association of individual TCRs with disease status, and machine learning. To decide whether each TCR beta V gene segment behaved as functional or pseudogenic, an earlier analysis of some 540 of the donors relied on high-throughput TCR beta sequencing. The study used immunosequencing to profile the T cell repertoires of more than 650 subjects and linked those repertoires to cytomegalovirus serostatus. Donor age, sex, ethnicity and CMV serostatus were collected together with the repertoire data. Among the roughly 410 genotyped donors, approximately 82% belonged to the genetic ancestry cluster associated with self-reported Caucasian donors. Rather than drawing on any new phenotypic data, the later analysis identified candidate immune exposures from TCR beta sequences and the way those sequences occurred across donors. Every repertoire in the discovery cohort had been generated on one and the same sequencing platform. Class I and class II HLA loci were covered by the typing at four-digit resolution. Five DR-DQ haplotypes were treated as single units for association and clustering because of strong linkage in the cohort. A separate validation cohort of roughly 130 different subjects was used in addition to the approximately 700-subject first cohort. The number of donors typed differed by locus, with roughly 620-630 for A, B, C, DRB1 and DQB1, roughly 520 for DQA1, nearly 610 for DPA1, and around 430 for DPB1. Here is what the overall study found, with its caveats: In a later analysis, several top co-occurrence clusters were reported to appear linked to parvovirus B19, influenza, CMV and Epstein-Barr virus. In vitro tests confirmed that a few of the cytomegalovirus-associated TCR beta chains recognize cytomegalovirus antigens. At a false discovery rate of 0.05, a later analysis linked about 16,000 TCR beta sequences to specific HLA alleles. The earlier analysis of fewer than 750 of the donors excluded about 16 rarely observed V segments, including chromosome 9 orphons, because counts were too low. A cluster of highly shared sequence variants was judged likely to be a technical artifact of the sequencing pipeline. CMV serostatus was the only immune exposure information available for the cohort. Most TCR sequences were observed very rarely across donors, whereas some public TCRs were present in many individuals. HLA typing was unavailable for some donors at each locus, so association tests used only the typed subset. Presence/absence analyses assumed roughly uniform sequencing depth across donors, an assumption that may not hold. A further reported finding was that TCR beta sequences accurately predicted the HLA-A and HLA-B alleles for most subjects in the first cohort. The classifier was reported to diagnose cytomegalovirus status with high specificity and sensitivity in both the original and validation cohorts. According to a later genetic analysis, donors in an Asian-associated ancestry cluster had fewer N-insertions in productive TCRs than the approximately 700-donor mean. Correlated functional status among segregating V segments might reflect linkage disequilibrium, but an unknown experimental factor could not be ruled out. The study gave a list of around 170 TCR beta chains associated with cytomegalovirus. The authors suggested that the approach could potentially be generalized to other disease states and immunological phenotypes. Broadly in line with IMGT annotations, most TCR beta V segments showed up in productive rearrangements about 90% or about 30% of the time in an earlier analysis of a few hundred of the donors. Compared with equally common non-associated chains, HLA-associated TCR beta chains in a later analysis were more clonally expanded and had lower generation probabilities. Most CMV-associated TCR beta chains appeared to be HLA-restricted in a later analysis, and the HLA associations seemed to be driven largely by CMV exposure. In a later genetic analysis, a missense DCLRE1C variant was associated with V-gene and J-gene trimming of TCR beta chains, and the association was replicated in an independent cohort. Only TCR beta chains were sequenced in this cohort, and the absence of alpha or paired-chain data limited detectable features. When HLA alleles, especially DR and DQ, strongly co-occurred, TCR associations were difficult to assign to individual alleles. A later analysis found that TCR association rates varied across HLA loci, with DRB1 alleles showing the most associated TCRs and HLA-C alleles the fewest.

Library construction relied on the immunoSEQ multiplex PCR assay. For the multiplex PCR, a mixture combining 60 forward primers for TCR Vbeta segments and 13 reverse primers for TCR Jbeta segments was used. A multiplex PCR assay on genomic DNA amplified the CDR3 region of rearranged TCR beta genes. The amplified TCR beta libraries were sequenced on the Illumina HiSeq System as 87-base-pair reads. On the authors' methods: A later analysis tallied 75 million to 85 million unique TCR beta chains across the 660 or so repertoires, and about 12 million of those chains were shared by two or more donors. To remove PCR and sequencing errors, raw reads were error-corrected and collapsed into unique sequences using a nearest-neighbor algorithm that merged closely related sequences. Alignment of CDR3 sequences to IMGT reference sequences was used to assign V, D and J gene segments. For a sequence to be retained, at least a six-nucleotide match to both a V gene segment and a J gene segment was required. A rearrangement was called productive if the CDR3 had no stop codons and remained in frame with V and J, and every other rearrangement was called non-productive. Following IMGT convention, CDR3 was defined as the stretch from the second conserved V-encoded cysteine up to the conserved J-encoded phenylalanine. The earlier analysis of some 550 of the donors excluded any sequence lacking an unambiguous match to a single V gene segment. An earlier analysis of under 750 of the donors called V segments functional above 56.7% productive rearrangements and segregating when the between-donor standard deviation exceeded 5%. A statistical classification framework was built for diagnosing cytomegalovirus status from the catalog of TCR beta chain sequences. In a later analysis, V and J genes were assigned by comparing TCR nucleotide sequences against IMGT/GENE-DB human TR gene sequences. The TCRdist pipeline was used in a later analysis to assign CDR3 sequences and most-parsimonious VDJ recombination scenarios. In a later analysis, every TCR beta chain was defined by the combination of its CDR3 amino acid sequence and its V-gene family, and reads without a unique V-gene family were dropped. In a later analysis, fewer than 600 highly shared, low-generation-probability nucleotide sequences were removed to address suspected cross-contamination and a sequencing artifact. A later analysis calculated a clonal expansion index for each public chain from normalized within-repertoire ranks of inferred template counts. In a later analysis, generation probabilities were computed with a VDJ recombination model fitted to out-of-frame rearrangements, and the resulting probabilities were checked against IGoR. A later analysis scored TCR-TCR, TCR-HLA and TCR-CMV co-occurrence with hypergeometric tests, applying a repertoire-size bias correction to TCR pairs. False discovery rates were estimated in a later analysis by permuting HLA or CMV assignments 20 times. In a later analysis, co-occurring TCRs were grouped using DBSCAN, with TCRdist sequence similarity added in when clustering inside HLA-allele-positive subsets. Repertoires with fewer than 30,000 or more than 120,000 public chains were left out of co-occurrence clustering, as were five repertoires with anomalous nucleotide sharing. TCRdb obtained this table from immuneACCESS and retained in-frame rearrangements with V and J assigned. These tables miss some clones; where compared with another copy, unresolved V genes account for less than half of the shortfall, and the remainder is unexplained. D and trimming come from the DNA, and the V and J calls and clone size come from that table. The sample yields around 91,000 clones; around 78% were counted once. Of the sample, 4.4% falls within the top ten clones.

The TCR was taken from a male donor in good health and CMV-seropositive. The sequencing sample was made of PBMCs.

The CDR3 loop reads CASSVTGPGSPLHF. The nucleotide sequence reads as follows: TGTGCCAGCAGCGTTACAGGGCCGGGTTCACCCCTCCACTTT. Recombination connected TRBV7-2 to TRBJ1-6; the D gene is possibly TRBD1, with 6 bases matching. From the germline V gene, CDR1 is SGHTA and CDR2 is FQGNSA. CDR3 length: 14 amino acids, cysteine to phenylalanine. The only DNA kept is the CDR3, 42 bases in frame from the first base. Trimming takes 5 bases from V and 9 bases from J, and the germline ends sit 14 bases apart.